Below are 14 T cell receptor beta chains sequenced from a single sample in a study of PD-1 blockade in classical Hodgkin lymphoma. Every patient was affected by relapse after autologous stem cell transplantation, while exposure to brentuximab vedotin was not uniform. Produced via immunoSEQ multiplex PCR; TCRdb's table is partial and in-frame only. The sample shows some 50,000 clones, 73% of them seen only once. Material: peripheral blood mononuclear cells (PBMCs), obtained at baseline. These receptors all come from a human donor with classical Hodgkin lymphoma.

The J gene is TRBJ2-1, the V gene TRBV2; TRBD2 agrees at 9 bases. Looked up from germline, CDR1 is SNHLY and CDR2 is FYNNEI. The J segment lost 6 bases and the V segment lost 10 bases, leaving 16 bases of the junction unmatched. The CDR3 spans 16 residues. DNA for the CDR3: TGTGCCACCGCCCCCCTGGCTAGCGGGGTTGGCAATGAGCAGTTCTTC. Amino acid sequence: CATAPLASGVGNEQFF.

V is TRBV5-1 and J is TRBJ2-5, with TRBD2 identical over 7 bases. Germline lookup yields CDR1 SGHRS and CDR2 YFSETQ. The CDR3 contains 14 residues. Trimming cost V 3 bases and J 5 bases; bases outside gene matches: 7. CDR3 loop: CASSSWGGYETQYF. CDR3 bases: TGCGCCAGCAGCTCATGGGGGGGTTATGAGACCCAGTACTTC.

This clone was seen only a few times. CDR3 in amino acids: CASSIQTGSEGYTF. The CDR3 bases are TGTGCCAGTAGTATCCAAACAGGGTCGGAAGGCTACACCTTC. The chain links TRBV19 to TRBJ1-2; D is perhaps TRBD1 (6 bases). The V gene lost 3 bases and the J gene lost 8 bases, with 16 bases spanning the gap. Germline lookup yields CDR1 LNHDA and CDR2 SQIVND (reference sequence). The CDR3 sequence is 14 residues long.

This chain joins TRBV5-1 and TRBJ1-1, with D possibly TRBD1 on 6 matching bases. CDR1 and CDR2 (germline): SGHRS, YFSETQ. V was pared by 1 base and J by 6 bases, with 25 bases between. The CDR3 length is 18 residues. DNA of the CDR3: TGCGCCAGCAGCTTGAATTATGTCTCAGGGGCCGTTCGTGCTGAAGCTTTCTTT. Protein sequence: CASSLNYVSGAVRAEAFF.

The chain uses TRBV10-3 and TRBJ2-7; D remains unclear. This CDR3 contains 12 residues. V was pared by 0 bases and J by 9 bases, with 9 bases between. The germline gives CDR1 ENHRY, CDR2 SYGVKD. The CDR3 bases are TGTGCCATCAGTGAGTCGAGCTCGGGGCAGTACTTC. Encoded protein: CAISESSSGQYF.

This clone was counted between two and nine times. V usage is TRBV2 and J usage is TRBJ2-2; D perhaps matches TRBD1 (6 bases). Germline CDR1 SNHLY, CDR2 FYNNEI. V was trimmed by 8 bases and J by 1 base, leaving 11 bases between them. This CDR3 is 14 amino acids long. The CDR3: CASEAGENTGELFF. The CDR3 coding sequence is TGTGCCAGCGAGGCAGGGGAGAACACCGGGGAGCTGTTTTTT.

The rearrangement links TRBV23-1 to TRBJ2-7, with D hard to call. TRBV23-1 is an open reading frame whose function is uncertain. The CDR3 consists of 13 residues. V lost 4 bases and J lost 4, with 11 bases in between. This CDR3 is CASSRPLEYEQYF. The CDR3 DNA follows: TGCGCCAGCAGTCGGCCTCTTGAATACGAGCAGTACTTC.

The chain has TRBV19 and TRBJ1-2; D is perhaps TRBD1 (6 bases). V was shortened by 7 bases and J by 4 bases, with 19 bases between the two germline ends. There are 15 residues in the CDR3. Germline CDR1 is LNHDA and CDR2 is SQIVND (reference sequence). The CDR3 DNA is TGTGCCAGTACTCAATCGGACAGATCCTTCTATGGCTACACCTTC. Translating it yields CASTQSDRSFYGYTF.

V and J are TRBV5-1 and TRBJ1-4, with TRBD1 matching over 8 bases. The CDR3 is 13 amino acids. Germline lookup yields CDR1 SGHRS and CDR2 YFSETQ. V was clipped by 3 bases and J by 8 bases; unmatched bases: 3. The CDR3 DNA follows: TGCGCCAGCAGCTCGGGACAGGAAGAAAAACTGTTTTTT. Residues: CASSSGQEEKLFF.

The chain is built from TRBV2 and TRBJ2-2, with TRBD1 as a possible D gene (5 bases). V gave up 8 bases and J gave up 0 bases, with 10 bases separating them. Germline values: CDR1 SNHLY, CDR2 FYNNEI. This CDR3 region has 14 residues. The CDR3, as DNA: TGTGCCAGCGACAGAGAAACGAACACCGGGGAGCTGTTTTTT. Its translation: CASDRETNTGELFF.

V and J are TRBV5-1 and TRBJ1-4; 8 bases line up with TRBD1. CDR1 and CDR2 (germline): SGHRS, YFSETQ. The length of the CDR3 is 16 residues. The junction had 13 bases not matched to a gene; V was cut back by 4 bases and J by 8 bases. The CDR3 DNA follows: TGCGCCAGCAGCGCCCTCCCGACAGGGGTACAGGAAAAACTGTTTTTT. This translates into CASSALPTGVQEKLFF.

The CDR3 region has the DNA TGTGCCAGCAGCCCGACTAGCGGGACGATAGATACGCAGTATTTT. This gives the protein CASSPTSGTIDTQYF. The chain carries TRBV9 and TRBJ2-3; 11 nucleotides match TRBD2. Germline CDR1 is SGDLS and CDR2 is YYNGEE. The junction had 6 bases not matched to a gene; V was cut back by 4 bases and J by 5 bases. The CDR3 contains 15 residues.

This chain links TRBV9 with TRBJ2-7; the D gene is possibly TRBD2 (6 bases). V lost 0 bases to trimming and J lost 5 bases, with 15 bases between them. Looked up from germline, CDR1 is SGDLS and CDR2 is YYNGEE. This CDR3 is built from 15 residues. CDR3 sequence reads: CASSVGTGEYNEQYF. The CDR3 coding sequence is TGTGCCAGCAGCGTAGGAACGGGAGAGTATAACGAGCAGTACTTC.

V usage is TRBV18 and J usage is TRBJ1-5; D is possibly TRBD1 (6 bases). Per the germline V gene, CDR1 is KGHSH and CDR2 is LQKENI. CDR3 length equals 14 residues. Trimming stripped 5 bases from V and 7 bases from J, with 15 bases between. CDR3 in amino acids: CASSAIGGLQPQHF. CDR3 DNA: TGTGCCAGCTCAGCGATCGGGGGCTTACAGCCCCAGCATTTT. Together with reference TRBV18 and TRBJ1-5, the CDR3 gives the full variable domain: NAGVMQNPRHLVRRRGQEARLRCSPMKGHSHVYWYRQLPEEGLKFMVYLQKENIIDESGMPKERFSAEFPKEGPSILRIQQVVRGDSAAYFCASSAIGGLQPQHFGDGTRLSIL.